These 20 T cell receptor beta chains were sequenced from one sample in a study of blood T cell repertoires in COVID-19. The protocol was immunoSEQ multiplex PCR, while the TCRdb copy is restricted to in-frame clones and leaves out a portion. The sample lists 75,000 to 95,000 clones; 85% were seen once. Sequencing was performed on peripheral blood. These receptors were collected from a man at least 80 years old with active or convalescent COVID-19.

This chain links TRBV23-1 with TRBJ1-2; D gene uncertain. TRBV23-1 is classed as an ORF, of uncertain function. The CDR3 totals 10 residues. The germline V and J ends were trimmed by 10 bases and 3 bases, with 6 bases remaining between them. The CDR3 DNA reads as TGCGCCACCTCTGACTATGGCTACACCTTC. Protein: CATSDYGYTF.

V and J are TRBV19 and TRBJ2-6; no reliable D call. CDR1 LNHDA and CDR2 SQIVND come from the germline V gene (reference sequence). V was trimmed by 3 bases and J by 1 base, leaving 7 bases between them. The CDR3 extends over 15 amino acids. This CDR3 reads CASSIYSSGANVLTF. The CDR3 DNA is TGTGCCAGTAGTATTTACTCTTCTGGGGCCAACGTCCTGACTTTC.

The chain recombines TRBV27 with TRBJ2-7, with D possibly matching TRBD2 (6 bases). The germline V gene encodes CDR1 MNHEY and CDR2 SMNVEV (reference sequence). The CDR3 totals 13 residues. V gave up 2 bases and J gave up 5 bases, with 10 bases separating them. The CDR3 region has the DNA TGTGCCAGCAGTTTACGGAGGGGCGACGAGCAGTACGTC. Its protein is CASSLRRGDEQYV.

This clone was observed a few times. The chain combines TRBV27 with TRBJ1-2; 9 nucleotides agree with TRBD1. Unmatched junction bases numbered 5, after V lost 2 bases and J lost 4 bases. Germline V CDR1 and CDR2: MNHEY, SMNVEV (reference sequence). The CDR3 is made up of 15 amino acids. CDR3 in amino acids: CASSLTGTGSYGYTF. The CDR3 DNA sequence: TGTGCCAGCAGTTTAACCGGGACAGGGAGCTATGGCTACACCTTC.

This clone occurred a few times. The genes are TRBV5-1 and TRBJ2-6; 9 bases are shared with TRBD1. This CDR3 has 18 residues. Per germline, CDR1 SGHRS and CDR2 YFSETQ. J lost 1 base, V lost 3 bases, and 8 bases had no gene match. The CDR3 nucleotides read TGCGCCAGCAGCTCCTCCGGGACAGGGATTTCTGGGGCCAACGTCCTGACTTTC. Translated: CASSSSGTGISGANVLTF.

The chain couples TRBV15 to TRBJ1-1; D might be TRBD1 (5 bases). The germline V and J ends were trimmed by 4 bases and 7 bases, with 16 bases remaining between them. The CDR3 covers 14 residues. CDR1 is LNHNV, CDR2 YYDKDF, per germline (reference sequence). The CDR3 sequence is CATSTGGFTDEAFF. In DNA form, the CDR3 reads TGTGCCACCAGCACGGGGGGATTTACAGATGAAGCTTTCTTT.

V and J are TRBV10-2 and TRBJ2-5, with D unresolved. V gave up 0 bases and J gave up 4 bases, with 12 bases separating them. CDR3 length: 15 residues. The germline CDR1 and CDR2 sequences are WSHSY and SAAADI. CDR3 residues: CASSESFEAIETQYF. The DNA of the CDR3 is TGCGCCAGCAGTGAGTCATTTGAGGCAATAGAGACCCAGTACTTC.

The J gene is TRBJ1-1, the V gene TRBV6-5; weak D call: TRBD1 (6 bases). The V gene lost 6 bases and the J gene lost 4 bases, with 18 bases spanning the gap. The V gene's germline CDR1 is MNHEY and CDR2 SVGAGI. This CDR3 has 15 amino acids. The CDR3 coding sequence is TGTGCCAGCAGCCCCGGCAGGGGTTTAGGCACTGAAGCTTTCTTT. The encoded protein is CASSPGRGLGTEAFF.

The chain uses TRBV5-1 and TRBJ2-3; 11 positions match TRBD2. Germline CDR1 reads SGHRS; CDR2 reads YFSETQ. CDR3 length: 16 amino acids. Trimming took 0 bases from V and 5 from J; bases not matched to a gene: 5. DNA for the CDR3: TGCGCCAGCAGCTTGGGTACTAGCGGGGGTGGAGATACGCAGTATTTT. This codes for CASSLGTSGGGDTQYF.

The rearrangement uses TRBV27 and TRBJ1-5, with D possibly matching TRBD1 (6 bases). V was trimmed by 6 bases and J by 1 base, leaving 13 bases between them. Germline CDR1 is MNHEY and CDR2 is SMNVEV (reference sequence). This CDR3 has 15 residues. In DNA form, the CDR3 reads TGTGCCAGCAGACTAACGGACAGAAGCAATCAGCCCCAGCATTTT. Translation gives CASRLTDRSNQPQHF.

This clone turned up a few times. The chain uses TRBV6-1 and TRBJ1-5; D is possibly TRBD1 (5 bases). The germline V and J ends were trimmed by 0 bases and 3 bases, with 9 bases remaining between them. Germline loops: CDR1 MNHNS, CDR2 SASEGT. The CDR3 runs to 15 residues. CDR3 bases: TGTGCCAGCAGTGAAGCTGGAGGGGCCAATCAGCCCCAGCATTTT. This codes for CASSEAGGANQPQHF.

This clone appeared once. V and J are TRBV6-4 and TRBJ1-1; D uncertain. Deletions cut 6 bases from V and 1 base from J, with 9 bases between. CDR3 size: 13 residues. Germline V gene sequence: CDR1 MRHNA, CDR2 SNTAGT. The CDR3 nucleotides read TGTGCCAGCAGCGCAGACACGAACACTGAAGCTTTCTTT. Protein sequence: CASSADTNTEAFF.

The J gene is TRBJ1-2, the V gene TRBV29-1; 7 positions agree with TRBD1. The CDR3 has 15 amino acids. Germline V gene data show CDR1 as SQVTM and CDR2 as ANQGSEA. Trimming at V came to 7 bases and at J to 5 bases, leaving 16 bases not matched to a gene. The CDR3 region is CSAIPLRDSLYGYTF. DNA of the CDR3: TGCAGCGCAATACCCCTAAGGGACAGTCTTTATGGCTACACCTTC.

J is TRBJ1-2 and V is TRBV28; D is unresolved. From germline, CDR1 is MDHEN and CDR2 SYDVKM. V lost 6 bases, J lost 5 bases, and 16 bases lay in between. CDR3 size: 14 residues. The CDR3 loop is CASSTSEGLYGYTF. The CDR3 region has the DNA TGTGCCAGCAGCACCAGCGAGGGCCTGTATGGCTACACCTTC.

The rearrangement uses TRBV2 and TRBJ2-5; D might be TRBD2 (5 bases). This CDR3 region has 17 residues. Looked up from germline, CDR1 is SNHLY and CDR2 is FYNNEI. Here the CDR3 reads CVSAGVKGGVSQETQYF. The CDR3 nucleotides read TGTGTCTCGGCCGGGGTAAAGGGTGGAGTGTCTCAAGAGACCCAGTACTTC.

This chain links TRBV5-1 with TRBJ2-1; possible D gene TRBD1, 5 bases. The germline CDR1 and CDR2 sequences are SGHRS and YFSETQ. There are 14 residues in the CDR3. Trimming shortened V by 1 base and J by 7 bases, and 12 bases separated the two germline ends. The CDR3 region is CASSLSAGYNEQFF. CDR3 nucleotide sequence: TGCGCCAGCAGCTTGTCCGCAGGGTATAATGAGCAGTTCTTC. Combining the CDR3 with reference TRBV5-1 and TRBJ2-1 gives the whole variable domain KAGVTQTPRYLIKTRGQQVTLSCSPISGHRSVSWYQQTPGQGLQFLFEYFSETQRNKGNFPGRFSGRQFSNSRSEMNVSTLELGDSALYLCASSLSAGYNEQFFGPGTRLTVL.

In this sample, this clone turned up once. The chain combines TRBV7-9 with TRBJ1-4; no definite D call. Germline V lookup: CDR1 SEHNR, CDR2 FQNEAQ (reference sequence). With 1 base removed from V and 5 bases from J, the gap between germline ends came to 11 bases. The CDR3 totals 15 residues. Here the CDR3 DNA reads TGTGCCAGCAGCTTAGTTCGGGGTACAAATGAAAAACTGTTTTTT. Translation gives CASSLVRGTNEKLFF.

This chain joins TRBV19 and TRBJ2-1, with 8 bases that match TRBD2. The V segment lost 3 bases and the J segment 2 bases; nucleotides outside the gene matches: 3. The CDR3 is made up of 15 amino acids. The germline V gene has CDR1 LNHDA and CDR2 SQIVND (reference sequence). CDR3: CASSMSGRAYNEQFF. The CDR3 nucleotides are TGTGCCAGTAGTATGAGCGGGAGAGCCTACAATGAGCAGTTCTTC.

This clone occurred a few times. The gene calls are TRBV7-9 and TRBJ1-1; the D gene is possibly TRBD1 (6 bases). This CDR3 has 14 amino acids. Per the germline V gene, CDR1 is SEHNR and CDR2 is FQNEAQ (reference sequence). V shed 4 bases and J shed 1 base, with 10 bases lying between them. CDR3 DNA: TGTGCCAGCAGCTCCGGGACATCGAACACTGAAGCTTTCTTT. Protein sequence: CASSSGTSNTEAFF.

This sequence joins TRBV28 and TRBJ2-1; 7 bases line up with TRBD2. The germline gives CDR1 MDHEN, CDR2 SYDVKM. The V gene end was trimmed by 6 bases and the J gene end by 10 bases; junction bases not matched to a gene: 12. There are 14 residues in the CDR3. CDR3 amino acids: CASRIAGYPVEQFF. DNA for the CDR3: TGTGCCAGCAGGATAGCGGGTTACCCGGTGGAGCAGTTCTTC.